The present entry profiles one T cell receptor beta chain with its context. The V gene's germline CDR1 is SQVTM and CDR2 ANQGSEA. V dropped 7 bases and J dropped 2; count of bases not matched to a gene: 10. This CDR3 contains 15 residues. The authors split each subset's genomic DNA evenly across several immunoSEQ plates. The data were produced by immunoSEQ multiplex PCR, yet TCRdb's version contains in-frame clones alone and is incomplete. The profile covers about 460,000 clones, with roughly 80% appearing a single time and about 12% taken by the ten largest. These data originate in a study of shared clonotypes between healthy human individuals.

V is TRBV29-1 and J is TRBJ2-1, with 8 bases fitting TRBD2. The sequence derives from a middle-aged woman in good health. Some clones in this sample may be carry-over from other donors' samples. The specimen sequenced was PBMCs. The CDR3 nucleotides read TGCAGCGAAGAGGGCGGGAGGACAGCCTACAATGAGCAGTTCTTC. Translating it yields CSEEGGRTAYNEQFF.